This TCR beta chain was identified during a study of cytomegalovirus exposure and HLA in healthy donors. Findings of the study overall: Later on, an analysis found that several of the most significant clusters appeared to be linked to common viral pathogens, which included parvovirus B19. In an earlier analysis, productive rearrangement rates for most beta V segments clustered near 87% or 30%.

Whereas donors were nominally healthy upon sampling, unrecorded immune exposures were probable. The CDR3 has 16 amino acids. CDR1 and CDR2 (germline): LNHNV, YYDKDF (reference sequence). V was clipped by 4 bases and J by 0 bases, with 10 bases between them. Amplification used 60 Vbeta primers and 13 Jbeta primers. Only in-frame clones appear in the TCRdb table, and some are missing; sequencing was by immunoSEQ multiplex PCR. Of 75,000 to 100,000 clones listed, 70% to 85% are singletons. This clone was detected only a few times. The antigen is not known. Sequenced: PBMCs. V and J are TRBV15 and TRBJ2-6; D may be TRBD2 (5 bases). The sequence was obtained from a man in his sixties in good health and CMV-seronegative. The CDR3 reads CATSTLAISGANVLTF. The CDR3 DNA follows: TGTGCCACCAGCACCCTAGCCATCTCTGGGGCCAACGTCCTGACTTTC.